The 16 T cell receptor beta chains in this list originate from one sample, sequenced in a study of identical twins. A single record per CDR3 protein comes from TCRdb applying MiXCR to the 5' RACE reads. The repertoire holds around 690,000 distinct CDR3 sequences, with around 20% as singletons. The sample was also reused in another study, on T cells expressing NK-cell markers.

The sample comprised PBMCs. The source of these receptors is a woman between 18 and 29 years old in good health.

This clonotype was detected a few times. The CDR3 here is CASSYSGTRVRVEQFF. CDR3 nucleotides: TGTGCCAGCAGTTACTCCGGGACTAGGGTGCGGGTGGAGCAGTTCTTC. The chain links TRBV6-5 to TRBJ2-1; 8 bases are a match to TRBD2. Germline V gene lookup returns CDR1 MNHEY and CDR2 SVGAGI. Unmatched junction bases numbered 11, after V lost 0 bases and J lost 10 bases. This CDR3 is built from 16 residues.

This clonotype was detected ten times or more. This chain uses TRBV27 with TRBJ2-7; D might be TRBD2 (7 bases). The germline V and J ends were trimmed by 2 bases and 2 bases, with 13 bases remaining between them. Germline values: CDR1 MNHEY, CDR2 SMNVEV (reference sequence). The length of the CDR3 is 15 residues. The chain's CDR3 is CASSLRGGSTYEQYF. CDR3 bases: TGTGCCAGCAGTTTAAGGGGGGGTTCCACCTACGAGCAGTACTTC.

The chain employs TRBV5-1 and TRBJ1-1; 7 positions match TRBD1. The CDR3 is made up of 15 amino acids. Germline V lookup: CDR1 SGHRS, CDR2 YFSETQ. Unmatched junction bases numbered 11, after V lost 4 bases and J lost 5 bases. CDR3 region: CASSPAARTGTEAFF. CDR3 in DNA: TGCGCCAGCAGCCCGGCGGCCCGGACAGGAACTGAAGCTTTCTTT.

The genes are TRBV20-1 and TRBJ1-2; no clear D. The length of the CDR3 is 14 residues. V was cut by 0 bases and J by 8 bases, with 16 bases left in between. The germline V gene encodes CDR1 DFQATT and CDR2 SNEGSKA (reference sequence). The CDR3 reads CSARDLLENGGYTF. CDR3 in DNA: TGCAGTGCTAGAGATCTATTAGAGAATGGAGGCTACACCTTC.

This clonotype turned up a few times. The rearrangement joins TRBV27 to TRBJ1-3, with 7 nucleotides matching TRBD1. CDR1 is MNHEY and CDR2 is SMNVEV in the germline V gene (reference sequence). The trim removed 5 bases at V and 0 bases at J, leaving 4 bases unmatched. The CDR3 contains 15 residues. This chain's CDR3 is CASSKTGYSGNTIYF. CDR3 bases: TGTGCCAGCAGTAAGACAGGGTACTCTGGAAACACCATATATTTT.

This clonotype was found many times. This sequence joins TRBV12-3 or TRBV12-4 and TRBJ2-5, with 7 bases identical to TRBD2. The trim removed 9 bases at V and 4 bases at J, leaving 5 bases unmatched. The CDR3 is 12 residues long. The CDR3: CASRTGGETQYF. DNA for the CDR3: TGTGCCAGTCGGACGGGGGGAGAGACCCAGTACTTC.

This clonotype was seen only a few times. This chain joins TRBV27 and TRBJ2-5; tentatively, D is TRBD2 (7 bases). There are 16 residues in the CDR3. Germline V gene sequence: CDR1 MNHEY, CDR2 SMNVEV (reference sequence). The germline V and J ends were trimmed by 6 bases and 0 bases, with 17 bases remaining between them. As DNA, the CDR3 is TGTGCCAGCAGGAGGGGAGGGGGTCGGAACCAAGAGACCCAGTACTTC. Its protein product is CASRRGGGRNQETQYF.

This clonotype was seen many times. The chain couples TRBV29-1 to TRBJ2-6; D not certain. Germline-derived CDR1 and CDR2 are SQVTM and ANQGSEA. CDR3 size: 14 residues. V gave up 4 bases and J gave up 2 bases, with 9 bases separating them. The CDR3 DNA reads TGCAGCGTTGCCGCTGAACCTGGGGCCAACGTCCTGACTTTC. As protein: CSVAAEPGANVLTF.

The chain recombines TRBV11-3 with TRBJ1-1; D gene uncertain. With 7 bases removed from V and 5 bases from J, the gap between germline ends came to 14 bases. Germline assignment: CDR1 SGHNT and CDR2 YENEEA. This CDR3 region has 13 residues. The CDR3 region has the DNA TGTGCCAGCATTGGAGCCTCGGGTACTGAAGCTTTCTTT. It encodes CASIGASGTEAFF.

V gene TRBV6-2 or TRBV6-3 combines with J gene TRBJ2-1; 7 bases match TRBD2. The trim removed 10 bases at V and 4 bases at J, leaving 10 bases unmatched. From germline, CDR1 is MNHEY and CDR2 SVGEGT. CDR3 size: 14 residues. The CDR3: CATLAAGGYNEQFF. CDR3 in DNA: TGTGCCACCCTAGCGGCAGGAGGATACAATGAGCAGTTCTTC.

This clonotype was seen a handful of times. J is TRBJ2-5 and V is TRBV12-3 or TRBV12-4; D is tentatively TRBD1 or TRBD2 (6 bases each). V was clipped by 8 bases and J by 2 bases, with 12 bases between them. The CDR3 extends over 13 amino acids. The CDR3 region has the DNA TGTGCCAGCCTACGAGGGGGGCAAGAGACCCAGTACTTC. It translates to CASLRGGQETQYF.

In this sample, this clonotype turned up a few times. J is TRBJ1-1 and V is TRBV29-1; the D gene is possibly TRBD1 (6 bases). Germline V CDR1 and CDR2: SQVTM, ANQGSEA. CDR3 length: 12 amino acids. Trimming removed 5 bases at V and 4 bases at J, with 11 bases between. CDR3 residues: CSVRGQGTEAFF. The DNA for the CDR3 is TGCAGCGTTCGGGGGCAGGGCACTGAAGCTTTCTTT.

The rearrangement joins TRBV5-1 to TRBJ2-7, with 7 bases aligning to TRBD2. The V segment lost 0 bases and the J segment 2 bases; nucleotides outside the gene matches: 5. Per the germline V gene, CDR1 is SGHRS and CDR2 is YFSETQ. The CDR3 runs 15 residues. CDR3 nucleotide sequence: TGCGCCAGCAGCTTGGACCCGGGAGGCACCTACGAGCAGTACTTC. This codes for CASSLDPGGTYEQYF.

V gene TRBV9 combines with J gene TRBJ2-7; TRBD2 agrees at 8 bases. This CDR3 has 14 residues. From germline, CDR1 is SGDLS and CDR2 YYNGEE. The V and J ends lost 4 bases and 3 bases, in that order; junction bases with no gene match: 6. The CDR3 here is CASSSSGRDYEQYF. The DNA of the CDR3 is TGTGCCAGCAGCTCCTCCGGGAGGGACTACGAGCAGTACTTC.

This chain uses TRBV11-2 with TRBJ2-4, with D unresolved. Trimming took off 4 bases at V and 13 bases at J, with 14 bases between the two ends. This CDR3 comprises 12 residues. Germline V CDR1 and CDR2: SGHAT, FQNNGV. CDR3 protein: CASSSYARSQYF. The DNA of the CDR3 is TGTGCCAGCAGCTCCTACGCCCGGAGCCAGTACTTC.

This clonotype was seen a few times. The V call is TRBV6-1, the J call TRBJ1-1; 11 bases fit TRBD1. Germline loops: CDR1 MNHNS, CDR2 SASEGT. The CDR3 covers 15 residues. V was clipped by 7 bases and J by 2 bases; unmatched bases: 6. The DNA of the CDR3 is TGTGCCAGCACCTTGCGGACAGGGGGCAACACTGAAGCTTTCTTT. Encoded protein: CASTLRTGGNTEAFF.